The 27 T cell receptor beta chains given below trace back to one sample, sequenced in a study of blood T cell repertoires in COVID-19. Using immunoSEQ multiplex PCR, the repertoire was profiled, and TCRdb retains in-frame clones only, with some absent. The sample has about 67,000 clones, around 88% seen once. Sequenced sample: peripheral blood. The receptors originated from a woman older than 75 with acute or convalescent COVID-19.

This clone was detected only once. The chain carries TRBV5-8 and TRBJ1-2; no definite D call. The germline gives CDR1 SGHTS, CDR2 YDEGEE. V was shortened by 9 bases and J by 0 bases, with 12 bases between the two germline ends. There are 13 residues in the CDR3. CDR3 sequence reads: CANAQRPNYGYTF. The CDR3 bases are TGTGCCAACGCACAGCGGCCTAACTATGGCTACACCTTC.

V and J are TRBV20-1 and TRBJ2-7, with D hard to call. Germline V gene sequence: CDR1 DFQATT, CDR2 SNEGSKA (reference sequence). V lost 6 bases and J 2 bases, leaving 5 bases between the germline ends. The CDR3 runs to 10 residues. The chain's CDR3 is CSAVPYEQYF. The CDR3 DNA sequence: TGCAGTGCCGTCCCCTACGAGCAGTACTTC.

The rearrangement uses TRBV10-2 and TRBJ1-5; unclear D gene. V lost 6 bases, J lost 6 bases, and 12 bases lay in between. The CDR3 consists of 13 residues. Germline assignment: CDR1 WSHSY and CDR2 SAAADI. The CDR3 nucleotides are TGCGCCAGCAGCCCCGGAGTGTTTCAGCCCCAGCATTTT. Protein: CASSPGVFQPQHF.

The chain has TRBV3-1 (or the pseudogene TRBV3-2) and TRBJ1-1; D gene uncertain. V lost 3 bases, J lost 5 bases, and 7 bases lay in between. The CDR3 consists of 12 residues. The germline gives CDR1 LGHDT, CDR2 YNNKEL (reference sequence). The DNA of the CDR3 is TGTGCCAGCAGCCATCGGGGAACTGAAGCTTTCTTT. Translated: CASSHRGTEAFF.

V is TRBV4-1 and J is TRBJ2-7, with 8 positions matching TRBD1. The germline V gene has CDR1 MGHRA and CDR2 YSYEKL. After removal of 3 bases from V and 7 bases from J, the junction contained 11 bases not matched to a gene. This CDR3 region has 15 residues. CDR3 in amino acids: CASSQTRGQPWEQYF. Written as DNA, the CDR3 is TGCGCCAGCAGCCAGACCAGGGGGCAACCCTGGGAGCAGTACTTC.

This rearrangement joins TRBV12-3 or TRBV12-4 to TRBJ1-1; no definite D call. CDR3 length equals 12 residues. Deletions cut 1 base from V and 5 bases from J, with 5 bases between. The CDR3 DNA is TGTGCCAGCAGTTTAGGGAGGACTGAAGCTTTCTTT. It specifies CASSLGRTEAFF.

The chain employs TRBV28 and TRBJ1-2; D call uncertain. Trimming stripped 4 bases from V and 2 bases from J, with 17 bases between. The CDR3 consists of 16 residues. The germline V gene has CDR1 MDHEN and CDR2 SYDVKM. The CDR3 DNA reads as TGTGCCAGCAGTTCCTATCCCCCAACCGGGAACTATGGCTACACCTTC. This gives the protein CASSSYPPTGNYGYTF.

The count of this clone is one. This chain uses TRBV7-8 with TRBJ1-5; 7 bases map to TRBD1. This CDR3 is built from 15 residues. Per the germline V gene, CDR1 is SGHVS and CDR2 is FQNEAQ. V shed 3 bases, J shed 7 bases, and the junction held 9 bases outside the gene matches. The CDR3 loop reads CASSFTDRARQPQHF. The CDR3, as DNA: TGTGCCAGCAGCTTTACTGACAGGGCTCGGCAGCCCCAGCATTTT.

The chain joins TRBV6-6 to TRBJ1-1; D gene ambiguous. With 10 bases removed from V and 1 base from J, the gap between germline ends came to 13 bases. The germline V gene encodes CDR1 MNHNY and CDR2 SVGAGI (reference sequence). The CDR3 contains 13 residues. The CDR3 DNA is TGTGCCACTCGAGCCCAACCGAACACTGAAGCTTTCTTT. Its protein product is CATRAQPNTEAFF.

The rearrangement links TRBV14 to TRBJ2-7, with TRBD2 matching over 7 bases. This CDR3 comprises 17 residues. The germline gives CDR1 SGHDN, CDR2 FVKESK. Germline trimming cut 1 base from V and 6 bases from J; bases unmatched to any gene: 15. The chain's CDR3 is CASSQGSSGPVRVEQYF. The CDR3 nucleotides read TGTGCCAGCAGCCAAGGGTCTAGCGGCCCGGTGCGGGTCGAGCAGTACTTC.

V gene TRBV10-3 combines with J gene TRBJ2-1; possible D gene TRBD1, 5 bases. Germline V gives CDR1 ENHRY, CDR2 SYGVKD. CDR3 size: 16 residues. Deletions cut 0 bases from V and 6 bases from J, with 15 bases between. DNA for the CDR3: TGTGCCATCAGTGAGTCCCCCACCCAGGGTGGCAATGAGCAGTTCTTC. It codes for CAISESPTQGGNEQFF.

This sequence joins TRBV6-5 and TRBJ1-2, with D unresolved. The V end was cut by 0 bases, the J end by 7 bases, with 15 bases between. Germline V gene data show CDR1 as MNHEY and CDR2 as SVGAGI. The CDR3 length is 15 residues. The CDR3 reads CASSYSRPPALGYTF. The CDR3 region has the DNA TGTGCCAGCAGTTACTCGAGGCCTCCGGCACTTGGCTACACCTTC.

This chain joins TRBV6-5 and TRBJ2-3; D is possibly TRBD2 (6 bases). V was clipped by 8 bases and J by 10 bases, with 22 bases between them. The CDR3 runs 14 residues. The V gene's germline CDR1 is MNHEY and CDR2 SVGAGI. CDR3 in DNA: TGTGCCAGCTATTTGGGTAGCGGTCCCCGGGCGCAGTATTTT. It is translated as CASYLGSGPRAQYF.

The genes are TRBV10-3 and TRBJ2-1; 12 bases are a match to TRBD2. The CDR3 extends over 16 amino acids. V shed 6 bases, J shed 5 bases, and the junction held 8 bases outside the gene matches. The germline V gene encodes CDR1 ENHRY and CDR2 SYGVKD. The CDR3 here is CAISRLAGVNNNEQFF. CDR3 nucleotide sequence: TGTGCCATCAGCAGACTAGCGGGGGTGAATAACAATGAGCAGTTCTTC.

The chain combines TRBV28 with TRBJ2-3, with 9 bases lining up with TRBD1. V dropped 6 bases and J dropped 2; count of bases not matched to a gene: 6. The CDR3 has 15 amino acids. CDR1 is MDHEN and CDR2 is SYDVKM in the germline V gene. CDR3 sequence reads: CASSPGQGYTDTQYF. The CDR3 region has the DNA TGTGCCAGCAGCCCGGGACAGGGATACACAGATACGCAGTATTTT.

This clone has only one observation. The V call is TRBV28, the J call TRBJ2-7, with a possible D match to TRBD1 (5 bases). Germline lookup yields CDR1 MDHEN and CDR2 SYDVKM. V was shortened by 3 bases and J by 0 bases, with 12 bases between the two germline ends. This CDR3 comprises 15 residues. For the CDR3, the DNA is TGTGCCAGCAGTTTTAGGGGCTACCTCTCCTACGAGCAGTACTTC. Translated: CASSFRGYLSYEQYF.

The rearrangement joins TRBV27 to TRBJ2-3; 9 nucleotides agree with TRBD2. V shed 5 bases, J shed 2 bases, and the junction held 14 bases outside the gene matches. This CDR3 has 18 amino acids. CDR1 MNHEY and CDR2 SMNVEV come from the germline V gene (reference sequence). The CDR3 DNA reads as TGTGCCAGCAGTGAGGTGGGGTCGCGGGGGGGTGTCACAGATACGCAGTATTTT. It encodes CASSEVGSRGGVTDTQYF.

This chain joins TRBV10-3 and TRBJ2-7, with 8 bases aligning to TRBD2. V gave up 11 bases and J gave up 0 bases; unmatched junction bases: 6. Germline V lookup: CDR1 ENHRY, CDR2 SYGVKD. The CDR3 has 13 amino acids. CDR3 DNA: TGTGCCTCCGGGGGGGCGAGCTCCTACGAGCAGTACTTC. As protein: CASGGASSYEQYF.

The chain is built from TRBV11-3 and TRBJ2-1; the D gene is possibly TRBD2 (6 bases). This CDR3 spans 13 amino acids. Germline values: CDR1 SGHNT, CDR2 YENEEA. V was cut by 2 bases and J by 7 bases, with 9 bases left in between. CDR3 DNA sequence: TGTGCCAGCAGCTTAAGTGCGGGAAATGAGCAGTTCTTC. This gives the protein CASSLSAGNEQFF.

CDR3 DNA: TGTGCCAGCAGTTTTGTGGGAGCAAACATTCAGTACTTC. This translates into CASSFVGANIQYF. This chain connects TRBV12-3 or TRBV12-4 to TRBJ2-4, with D tentatively TRBD2 (5 bases). V lost 3 bases to trimming and J lost 6 bases, with 9 bases between them. The length of the CDR3 is 13 residues.

The V and J genes are TRBV7-2 and TRBJ1-4, with D possibly being TRBD1 (5 bases). CDR1 is SGHTA and CDR2 is FQGNSA in the germline V gene. The CDR3 is made up of 13 amino acids. V was shortened by 5 bases and J by 8 bases, with 12 bases between the two germline ends. This chain's CDR3 is CASSRGGNEKLFF. As DNA, the CDR3 is TGTGCCAGCAGCCGCGGGGGAAACGAAAAACTGTTTTTT.

The chain links TRBV29-1 to TRBJ1-1, with D possibly being TRBD1 (5 bases). CDR3 size: 15 residues. Germline V gene lookup returns CDR1 SQVTM and CDR2 ANQGSEA. V was pared by 1 base and J by 7 bases, with 19 bases between. The CDR3 nucleotides are TGCAGCGTTGAAGGATGGGGTACGAAGGGGTTTGAAGCTTTCTTT. This codes for CSVEGWGTKGFEAFF.

This clone was counted a single time. The chain has TRBV2 and TRBJ2-7; no clear D gene. Trimming took off 6 bases at V and 3 bases at J, with 3 bases between the two ends. There are 10 residues in the CDR3. In germline, CDR1 is SNHLY, CDR2 FYNNEI. The CDR3 here is CASSYYEQYF. CDR3 in DNA: TGTGCCAGCAGCTACTACGAGCAGTACTTC.

The chain couples TRBV5-1 to TRBJ1-2; D is possibly TRBD1 (6 bases). Germline V gene data show CDR1 as SGHRS and CDR2 as YFSETQ. V gave up 4 bases and J gave up 8 bases, with 15 bases separating them. This CDR3 is 13 amino acids long. The CDR3 spells CASSPSGVRGYTF. DNA of the CDR3: TGCGCCAGCAGCCCCTCAGGGGTCCGCGGCTACACCTTC. The full variable domain, in which reference TRBV5-1 and TRBJ1-2 provide the parts outside the CDR3, is KAGVTQTPRYLIKTRGQQVTLSCSPISGHRSVSWYQQTPGQGLQFLFEYFSETQRNKGNFPGRFSGRQFSNSRSEMNVSTLELGDSALYLCASSPSGVRGYTFGSGTRLTVV.

This chain joins TRBV12-5 and TRBJ2-3, with D tentatively TRBD1 (6 bases). Trimming shortened V by 1 base and J by 0 bases, and 8 bases separated the two germline ends. The CDR3 is made up of 15 amino acids. Per the germline V gene, CDR1 is LGHNT and CDR2 is FRNRAP. CDR3: CASGLGQGSTDTQYF. The CDR3 nucleotides read TGTGCTAGTGGTTTGGGGCAGGGGAGCACAGATACGCAGTATTTT. Together with reference TRBV12-5 and TRBJ2-3, the CDR3 gives the full variable domain: DARVTQTPRHKVTEMGQEVTMRCQPILGHNTVFWYRQTMMQGLELLAYFRNRAPLDDSGMPKDRFSAEMPDATLATLKIQPSEPRDSAVYFCASGLGQGSTDTQYFGPGTRLTVL.

The J gene is TRBJ1-1, the V gene TRBV9; D remains ambiguous. The length of the CDR3 is 13 residues. Germline V gene sequence: CDR1 SGDLS, CDR2 YYNGEE. The V end lost 3 bases, the J end lost 7 bases, and 13 bases lay between the germline ends. Here the CDR3 reads CASSASPGNEAFF. The CDR3 DNA reads as TGTGCCAGCAGCGCTTCCCCGGGGAATGAAGCTTTCTTT.

This chain joins TRBV21-1 and TRBJ1-3. TRBV21-1 is designated a pseudogene. The length of the CDR3 is 15 residues. The DNA of the CDR3 is TGTGCCAGCAGCAAAGCGGAGGGGAAAGGAAACACCATATATTTT. Protein: CASSKAEGKGNTIYF.